This T cell receptor (beta chain) appears in the sequencing data of a study of shared T cell receptors in the human thymus. This clone was observed a few times. Measured with immunoSEQ multiplex PCR; TCRdb has only the in-frame clones, and not every one. The sample holds hundreds of thousands of clones, around 87% seen once. From germline, CDR1 is SGHTA and CDR2 FQGTGA. CDR3 length: 16 amino acids. The V end was cut by 5 bases, the J end by 3 bases, with 17 bases between. Another study also made use of these data, one on human thymus T cells. From that second work: Thymus was obtained from resections taken during corrective heart surgery.

The clonotype originates from a boy less than two years old with a congenital heart defect. The sequencing input was thymocytes. This sequence joins TRBV7-3 and TRBJ2-1; no reliable D call. CDR3 amino acids: CASSPAASSIYNEQFF. For the CDR3, the DNA is TGTGCCAGCAGCCCTGCGGCAAGCAGTATCTACAATGAGCAGTTCTTC.